This T cell receptor beta chain derives from a study of blood T cell repertoires in COVID-19. Study information: Material from acute and convalescent COVID-19 was sourced from the United States, Italy and Spain.

Study processing details: Amplified reference gene primers provided the basis for estimating nucleated cell counts. Sequencing was performed with immunoSEQ multiplex PCR; in TCRdb, only in-frame clones are kept and a portion is missing. V and J calls plus clone size are reproduced from that table; the DNA served to infer D and trimming. This table holds nearly 350,000 clones, approximately 90% found once. V lost 2 bases to trimming and J lost 4 bases; unmatched junction nucleotides: 7. This CDR3 spans 16 amino acids. CDR1 SQVTM and CDR2 ANQGSEA come from the germline V gene. This rearrangement joins TRBV29-1 to TRBJ2-3; 12 bases align to TRBD1. The sample consisted of peripheral blood. This sequence was found in a woman aged 18-29 years who had recovered from COVID-19. Here the CDR3 reads CSVELGTGGASDTQYF. CDR3 in DNA: TGCAGCGTTGAATTAGGGACAGGGGGCGCATCAGATACGCAGTATTTT.